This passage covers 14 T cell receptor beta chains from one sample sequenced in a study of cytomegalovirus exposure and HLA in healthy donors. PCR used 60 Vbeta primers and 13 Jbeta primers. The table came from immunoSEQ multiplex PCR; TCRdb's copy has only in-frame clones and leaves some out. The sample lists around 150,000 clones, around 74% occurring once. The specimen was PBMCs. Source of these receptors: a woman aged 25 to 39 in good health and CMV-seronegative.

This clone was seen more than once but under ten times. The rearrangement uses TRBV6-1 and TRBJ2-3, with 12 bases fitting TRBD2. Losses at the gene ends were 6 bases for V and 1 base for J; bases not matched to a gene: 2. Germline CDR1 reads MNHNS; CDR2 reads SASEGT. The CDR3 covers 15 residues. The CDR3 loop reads CASRRLAGGTDTQYF. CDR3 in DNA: TGTGCCAGCAGGAGACTAGCGGGGGGCACAGATACGCAGTATTTT.

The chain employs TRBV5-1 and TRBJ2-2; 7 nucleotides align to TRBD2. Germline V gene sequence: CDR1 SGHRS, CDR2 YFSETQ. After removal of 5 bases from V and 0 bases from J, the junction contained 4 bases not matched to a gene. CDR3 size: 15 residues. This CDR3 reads CASRSGTTNTGELFF. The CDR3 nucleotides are TGCGCCAGCAGATCAGGGACTACGAACACCGGGGAGCTGTTTTTT.

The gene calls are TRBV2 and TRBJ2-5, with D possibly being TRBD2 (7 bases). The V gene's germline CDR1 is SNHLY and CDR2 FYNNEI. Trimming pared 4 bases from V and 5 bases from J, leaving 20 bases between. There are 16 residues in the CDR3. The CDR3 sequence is CASSGPRGQGGETQYF. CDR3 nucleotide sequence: TGTGCCAGCAGTGGGCCCCGGGGGCAGGGAGGGGAGACCCAGTACTTC. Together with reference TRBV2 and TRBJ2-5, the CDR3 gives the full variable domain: EPEVTQTPSHQVTQMGQEVILRCVPISNHLYFYWYRQILGQKVEFLVSFYNNEISEKSEIFDDQFSVERPDGSNFTLKIRSTKLEDSAMYFCASSGPRGQGGETQYFGPGTRLLVL.

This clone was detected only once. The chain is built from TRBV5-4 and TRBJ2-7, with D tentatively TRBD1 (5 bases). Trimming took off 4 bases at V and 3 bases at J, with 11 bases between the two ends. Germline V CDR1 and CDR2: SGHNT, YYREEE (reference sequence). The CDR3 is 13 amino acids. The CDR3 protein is CASSLPQGYEQYF. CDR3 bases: TGTGCCAGCAGCCTCCCCCAGGGCTACGAGCAGTACTTC. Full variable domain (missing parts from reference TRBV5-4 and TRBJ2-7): ETGVTQSPTHLIKTRGQQVTLRCSSQSGHNTVSWYQQALGQGPQFIFQYYREEENGRGNFPPRFSGLQFPNYSSELNVNALELDDSALYLCASSLPQGYEQYFGPGTRLTVT.

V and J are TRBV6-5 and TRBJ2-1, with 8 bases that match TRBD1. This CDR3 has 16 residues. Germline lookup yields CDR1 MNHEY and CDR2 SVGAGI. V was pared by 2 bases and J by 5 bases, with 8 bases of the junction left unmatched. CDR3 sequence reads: CASSYDGQGRDNEQFF. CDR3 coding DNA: TGTGCCAGCAGTTACGACGGACAGGGCAGGGACAATGAGCAGTTCTTC.

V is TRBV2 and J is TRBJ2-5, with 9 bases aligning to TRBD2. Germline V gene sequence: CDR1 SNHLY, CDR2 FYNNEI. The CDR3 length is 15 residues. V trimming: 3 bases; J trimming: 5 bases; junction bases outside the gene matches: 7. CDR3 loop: CASSEIAGVEETQYF. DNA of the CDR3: TGTGCCAGCAGTGAGATAGCGGGGGTCGAGGAGACCCAGTACTTC.

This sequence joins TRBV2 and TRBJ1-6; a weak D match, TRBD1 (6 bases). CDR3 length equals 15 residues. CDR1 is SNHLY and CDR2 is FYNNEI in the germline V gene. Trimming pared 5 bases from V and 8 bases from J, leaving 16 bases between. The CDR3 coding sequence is TGTGCCAGCAGTCCCAGTGGGGGCGACGATTCACCCCTCCACTTT. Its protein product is CASSPSGGDDSPLHF.

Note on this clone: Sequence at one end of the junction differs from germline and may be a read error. For the CDR3, the DNA is TGTTCCAGCAGCCCATTTCAGTCCAGGGGATACTATGGCTACACCTTC. Its protein product is CSSSPFQSRGYYGYTF. The V and J genes are TRBV7-9 and TRBJ1-2; a possible D gene is TRBD1 (6 bases). The CDR3 extends over 16 amino acids. The germline gives CDR1 SEHNR, CDR2 FQNEAQ (reference sequence).

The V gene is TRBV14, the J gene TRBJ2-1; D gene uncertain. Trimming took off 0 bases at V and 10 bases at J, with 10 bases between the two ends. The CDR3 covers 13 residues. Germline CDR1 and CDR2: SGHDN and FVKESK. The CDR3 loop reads CASSQDQAREQFF. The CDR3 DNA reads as TGTGCCAGCAGCCAAGATCAGGCCAGGGAGCAGTTCTTC.

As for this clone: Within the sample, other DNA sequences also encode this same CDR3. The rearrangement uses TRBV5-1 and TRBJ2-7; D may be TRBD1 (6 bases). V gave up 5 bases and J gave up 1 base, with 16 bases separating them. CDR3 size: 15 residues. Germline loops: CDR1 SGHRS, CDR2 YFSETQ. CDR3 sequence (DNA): TGCGCCAGCAGTCTAGTAGGGGGAATTTCCTACGAGCAGTACTTC. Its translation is CASSLVGGISYEQYF. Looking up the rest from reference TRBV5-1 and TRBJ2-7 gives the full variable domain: KAGVTQTPRYLIKTRGQQVTLSCSPISGHRSVSWYQQTPGQGLQFLFEYFSETQRNKGNFPGRFSGRQFSNSRSEMNVSTLELGDSALYLCASSLVGGISYEQYFGPGTRLTVT.

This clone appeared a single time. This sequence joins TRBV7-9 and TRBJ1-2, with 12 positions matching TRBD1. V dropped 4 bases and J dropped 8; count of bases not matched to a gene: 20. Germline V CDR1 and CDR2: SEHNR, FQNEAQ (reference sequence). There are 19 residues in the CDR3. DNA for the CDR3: TGTGCCAGCAGCTCCCTAGTTCTAGGTCCGGGACAGGGGGCCAGGGGCTACACCTTC. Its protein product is CASSSLVLGPGQGARGYTF.

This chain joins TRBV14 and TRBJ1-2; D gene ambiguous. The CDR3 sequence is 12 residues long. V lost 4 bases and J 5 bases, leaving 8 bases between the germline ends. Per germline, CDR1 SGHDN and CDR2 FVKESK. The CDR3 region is CASSPAAYGYTF. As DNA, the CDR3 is TGTGCCAGCAGCCCCGCAGCGTATGGCTACACCTTC. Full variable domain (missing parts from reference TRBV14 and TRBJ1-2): EAGVTQFPSHSVIEKGQTVTLRCDPISGHDNLYWYRRVMGKEIKFLLHFVKESKQDESGMPNNRFLAERTGGTYSTLKVQPAELEDSGVYFCASSPAAYGYTFGSGTRLTVV.

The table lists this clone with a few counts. As DNA, the CDR3 is TGTGCCAGCAGTGAGCTGGGGAGGGACTATGGCTACACCTTC. It translates to CASSELGRDYGYTF. J is TRBJ1-2 and V is TRBV6-1; no reliable D call. This CDR3 is 14 amino acids long. Germline V gene lookup returns CDR1 MNHNS and CDR2 SASEGT. The ends were cut back, 3 bases at V and 3 bases at J, with 11 bases in the middle.

CDR3 in DNA: TGCGCCAGCAGCGACGGACAGGGCGGTGAGACCCAGTACTTC. Translated: CASSDGQGGETQYF. The chain recombines TRBV5-1 with TRBJ2-5; 8 nucleotides line up with TRBD1. The length of the CDR3 is 14 residues. CDR1 and CDR2 (germline): SGHRS, YFSETQ. J was trimmed by 5 bases and V by 4 bases; bases with no gene match: 7.